The 27 T cell receptor beta chains reported below all come from one sample, sequenced in a study of T cell repertoires in cytomegalovirus infection. TCRdb reprocessed the reads via MiXCR and lists one record per CDR3 protein. The sample lists 150,000 to 200,000 distinct CDR3 sequences; 13% to 15% were seen once. Input material: PBMCs. Source of these receptors: a human donor in good health (CMV status not recorded). Some clones in this sample may be carry-over from other donors' samples.

This clonotype was seen only a few times. CDR3 sequence (DNA): TGTGCCAGTAGTGAGGGGGCGAGGGGTGAAGCTTTCTTT. It yields the protein CASSEGARGEAFF. This sequence joins TRBV19 and TRBJ1-1, with 7 bases aligning to TRBD1. Per the germline V gene, CDR1 is LNHDA and CDR2 is SQIVND (reference sequence). Trimming at V came to 5 bases and at J to 7 bases, leaving 7 bases not matched to a gene. This CDR3 has 13 amino acids.

This clonotype was detected many times. J is TRBJ1-2 and V is TRBV7-2; D not resolved. The CDR3 is 17 residues long. CDR1 is SGHTA, CDR2 FQGNSA, per germline. Between the trimmed V and J ends, which lost 5 bases and 4 bases, there was a span of 23 bases. The CDR3 region has the DNA TGTGCCAGCAGCCACTCTCGAGGCGTTGAGGCTGGCTATGGCTACACCTTC. The encoded protein is CASSHSRGVEAGYGYTF.

The chain uses TRBV19 and TRBJ2-6; 9 bases agree with TRBD1. With 5 bases clipped from V and 4 bases from J, the junction kept 3 bases outside the gene matches. Germline lookup yields CDR1 LNHDA and CDR2 SQIVND (reference sequence). The CDR3 extends over 15 amino acids. CDR3 residues: CASSGTGYGANVLTF. DNA for the CDR3: TGTGCCAGTAGTGGGACAGGGTACGGGGCCAACGTCCTGACTTTC.

V is TRBV20-1 and J is TRBJ2-3; 12 bases map to TRBD2. This CDR3 has 16 residues. Germline V gene data show CDR1 as DFQATT and CDR2 as SNEGSKA (reference sequence). The V segment lost 6 bases and the J segment 4 bases; nucleotides outside the gene matches: 11. The CDR3 bases are TGCAGTGCCGTTGTGGCTAGCGGGGGGGCTTCAGATACGCAGTATTTT. It codes for CSAVVASGGASDTQYF.

This clonotype was counted only a few times. This chain connects TRBV28 to TRBJ2-7; maybe TRBD1 (7 bases). Looked up from germline, CDR1 is MDHEN and CDR2 is SYDVKM. The CDR3 is 13 residues long. V was pared by 6 bases and J by 7 bases, with 16 bases between. The CDR3 is CASRRGTVQEQYF. The CDR3 DNA sequence: TGTGCCAGCAGACGCGGGACAGTTCAGGAGCAGTACTTC.

This clonotype was recorded a few times. This sequence joins TRBV28 and TRBJ2-7, with 7 bases aligning to TRBD1. J was trimmed by 2 bases and V by 6 bases; bases with no gene match: 13. This CDR3 contains 16 residues. Germline lookup yields CDR1 MDHEN and CDR2 SYDVKM. The CDR3 loop reads CASSRLVGRGTYEQYF. DNA for the CDR3: TGTGCCAGCAGCCGGCTTGTGGGCAGGGGGACCTACGAGCAGTACTTC.

This chain joins TRBV5-1 and TRBJ2-7, with D tentatively TRBD2 (7 bases). Germline V gives CDR1 SGHRS, CDR2 YFSETQ. The V and J ends lost 0 bases and 5 bases respectively, with 18 bases between them. CDR3 length equals 16 residues. CDR3 region: CASSLELGGGGDEQYF. CDR3 sequence (DNA): TGCGCCAGCAGCTTGGAGTTGGGGGGGGGGGGCGACGAGCAGTACTTC.

This clonotype has only a few counts. The V gene is TRBV5-1, the J gene TRBJ2-5, with TRBD2 identical over 10 bases. Per the germline V gene, CDR1 is SGHRS and CDR2 is YFSETQ. Trimming at V came to 5 bases and at J to 2 bases, leaving 3 bases not matched to a gene. The CDR3 is 14 residues long. CDR3 coding DNA: TGCGCCAGCAGGGCGACTAGCGGGCAAGAGACCCAGTACTTC. This codes for CASRATSGQETQYF. The whole variable domain, filled in from reference TRBV5-1 and TRBJ2-5, reads KAGVTQTPRYLIKTRGQQVTLSCSPISGHRSVSWYQQTPGQGLQFLFEYFSETQRNKGNFPGRFSGRQFSNSRSEMNVSTLELGDSALYLCASRATSGQETQYFGPGTRLLVL.

This clonotype has ten or more counts. The genes are TRBV5-6 and TRBJ1-1; D call uncertain. Germline assignment: CDR1 SGHDT and CDR2 YYEEEE. Trimming cost V 1 base and J 1 base, with 8 bases left between them. The CDR3 contains 14 residues. CDR3 region: CASSLPGWNTEAFF. CDR3 bases: TGTGCCAGCAGCTTGCCGGGATGGAACACTGAAGCTTTCTTT.

This clonotype was observed a handful of times. V usage is TRBV10-3 and J usage is TRBJ1-2; 11 bases are shared with TRBD1. CDR3 length: 15 amino acids. The V segment lost 3 bases and the J segment 3 bases; nucleotides outside the gene matches: 3. Germline V gene data show CDR1 as ENHRY and CDR2 as SYGVKD. This chain's CDR3 is CAISDGQGADYGYTF. In nucleotides, the CDR3 is TGTGCCATCAGTGATGGACAGGGGGCTGACTATGGCTACACCTTC.

The chain links TRBV6-2 or TRBV6-3 to TRBJ2-3; tentatively, D is TRBD1 (6 bases). Looked up from germline, CDR1 is MNHEY and CDR2 is SVGEGT. This CDR3 contains 16 residues. V dropped 1 base and J dropped 0 bases, with 11 bases sitting between them. CDR3 protein: CASSYYTGRSTDTQYF. DNA of the CDR3: TGTGCCAGCAGTTACTACACAGGGCGGAGCACAGATACGCAGTATTTT.

This clonotype was recorded at least ten times. The chain joins TRBV15 to TRBJ2-1; D unresolved. The CDR3 is 16 amino acids. CDR1 and CDR2 (germline): LNHNV, YYDKDF (reference sequence). V lost 0 bases, J lost 5 bases, and 14 bases lay in between. CDR3 nucleotide sequence: TGTGCCACCAGCAGAGAGGGAAGAATGCGTAACAATGAGCAGTTCTTC. Translated, it gives CATSREGRMRNNEQFF.

This clonotype was detected many times. The chain combines TRBV15 with TRBJ2-6; D call uncertain. V shed 0 bases and J shed 0 bases, with 12 bases lying between them. Per the germline V gene, CDR1 is LNHNV and CDR2 is YYDKDF (reference sequence). The CDR3 is 18 residues long. The CDR3 DNA follows: TGTGCCACCAGCAGAGATAAGCGACTGTTCTCTGGGGCCAACGTCCTGACTTTC. Encoded protein: CATSRDKRLFSGANVLTF.

This clonotype turned up a few times. This sequence joins TRBV3-1 and TRBJ2-2, with TRBD1 matching 8 bases. V trimming: 4 bases; J trimming: 6 bases; junction bases outside the gene matches: 4. CDR3 size: 14 residues. The germline CDR1 and CDR2 sequences are LGHDT and YNNKEL (reference sequence). The CDR3 nucleotides read TGTGCCAGCAGCCCCCAACAGGGGGCCGGGGAGCTGTTTTTT. This gives the protein CASSPQQGAGELFF.

A few counts support this clonotype. The chain uses TRBV12-3 or TRBV12-4 and TRBJ1-1; no firm D call. The V and J ends lost 6 bases and 0 bases respectively, with 11 bases between them. The CDR3 loop spans 14 amino acids. CDR3 sequence reads: CASRGWVMNTEAFF. The DNA for the CDR3 is TGTGCCAGCAGGGGGTGGGTCATGAACACTGAAGCTTTCTTT.

The rearrangement joins TRBV13 to TRBJ2-1, with D possibly called TRBD1 or TRBD2 (5 bases each). CDR3 length: 14 residues. The V gene's germline CDR1 is PRHDT and CDR2 FYEKMQ (reference sequence). Trimming pared 5 bases from V and 6 bases from J, leaving 14 bases between. DNA for the CDR3: TGTGCCAGCAGCCTCCGGGACGGAGGCAATGAGCAGTTCTTC. Translated: CASSLRDGGNEQFF.

The sample holds a few counts of this clonotype. The rearrangement links TRBV7-2 to TRBJ1-1; D not certain. The germline V and J ends were trimmed by 5 bases and 0 bases, with 7 bases remaining between them. The CDR3 is 13 residues long. Germline V gives CDR1 SGHTA, CDR2 FQGNSA. The CDR3, as DNA: TGTGCCAGCAGCGCCACACTGAACACTGAAGCTTTCTTT. It encodes CASSATLNTEAFF.

This clonotype was observed at least ten times. The rearrangement links TRBV20-1 to TRBJ1-3, with D unclear. Between the trimmed V and J ends, which lost 5 bases and 4 bases, there was a span of 12 bases. The CDR3 totals 13 residues. CDR1 and CDR2 from the germline V gene are DFQATT and SNEGSKA (reference sequence). As DNA, the CDR3 is TGCAGTGCTCTCGGGCTAGGGGGAAACACCATATATTTT. Translating it yields CSALGLGGNTIYF.

In its sample, this clonotype was seen once. The chain uses TRBV6-6 and TRBJ1-1; D uncertain. CDR1 and CDR2 from the germline V gene are MNHNY and SVGAGI (reference sequence). With 0 bases removed from V and 1 base from J, the gap between germline ends came to 9 bases. CDR3 length: 15 residues. CDR3 sequence: CASSYSTWGNTEAFF. The CDR3 DNA is TGTGCCAGCAGTTACTCGACTTGGGGGAACACTGAAGCTTTCTTT.

At least ten counts were recorded for this clonotype. The chain has TRBV29-1 and TRBJ2-1; 9 bases are a match to TRBD2. Germline-derived CDR1 and CDR2 are SQVTM and ANQGSEA. V trimming: 8 bases; J trimming: 7 bases; junction bases outside the gene matches: 15. The CDR3 covers 15 residues. The CDR3 coding sequence is TGCAGCACAGTTGGGAGGGCAGCGGGAGGTAATGAGCAGTTCTTC. Translating it yields CSTVGRAAGGNEQFF.

The genes are TRBV2 and TRBJ1-6; D might be TRBD1 (5 bases). Germline lookup yields CDR1 SNHLY and CDR2 FYNNEI. V lost 5 bases to trimming and J lost 0 bases, with 8 bases between them. The CDR3 consists of 15 residues. The CDR3 DNA reads TGTGCCAGCAGTTGGGGGAGCTCCTATAATTCACCCCTCCACTTT. Amino acid sequence: CASSWGSSYNSPLHF.

This clonotype came up many times. The chain couples TRBV4-2 to TRBJ1-2, with 9 positions matching TRBD1. Germline lookup yields CDR1 LGHNA and CDR2 YNFKEQ. There are 13 residues in the CDR3. V was clipped by 5 bases and J by 5 bases; unmatched bases: 3. The CDR3: CASSGGTGYGYTF. CDR3 nucleotide sequence: TGTGCCAGCAGCGGAGGGACAGGGTATGGCTACACCTTC.

This clonotype has more than one count but fewer than ten. The V and J genes are TRBV6-5 and TRBJ2-7; 7 bases line up with TRBD1. Trimming took 5 bases from V and 4 from J; bases not matched to a gene: 8. The CDR3 extends over 14 amino acids. Looked up from germline, CDR1 is MNHEY and CDR2 is SVGAGI. DNA for the CDR3: TGTGCCAGCAGTGCCACTAGGGGGCCTTACGAGCAGTACTTC. As protein: CASSATRGPYEQYF.

This clonotype has a count of ten or more. The chain carries TRBV14 and TRBJ2-2; D is ambiguous. Germline V lookup: CDR1 SGHDN, CDR2 FVKESK. CDR3 length: 16 residues. Between the trimmed V and J ends, which lost 0 bases and 4 bases, there was a span of 12 bases. In DNA form, the CDR3 reads TGTGCCAGCAGCCAAGAACGAAGTCTAAGCACCGGGGAGCTGTTTTTT. The encoded protein is CASSQERSLSTGELFF.

The chain employs TRBV4-1 and TRBJ1-1; the D gene is possibly TRBD1 (5 bases). CDR1 MGHRA and CDR2 YSYEKL come from the germline V gene. The CDR3 sequence is 16 residues long. Trimming removed 3 bases at V and 7 bases at J, with 21 bases between. Here the CDR3 DNA reads TGCGCCAGCAGCCAGGACTACTCTCAGGGTCGAGGTGAAGCTTTCTTT. Translating it yields CASSQDYSQGRGEAFF.

The sample holds a few counts of this clonotype. V and J are TRBV7-9 and TRBJ2-1; a possible D gene is TRBD1 (5 bases). The germline CDR1 and CDR2 sequences are SEHNR and FQNEAQ (reference sequence). The CDR3 has 16 amino acids. The V end was cut by 5 bases, the J end by 4 bases, with 18 bases between. CDR3 nucleotides: TGTGCCAGCAGCGGAGCCAAGGGGCAGGGTTACAATGAGCAGTTCTTC. This translates into CASSGAKGQGYNEQFF.

V is TRBV3-1 and J is TRBJ1-4, with 8 bases lining up with TRBD1. Germline V lookup: CDR1 LGHDT, CDR2 YNNKEL (reference sequence). The CDR3 length is 16 residues. The V segment lost 6 bases and the J segment 5 bases; nucleotides outside the gene matches: 11. This chain's CDR3 is CASRFSDRGLNEKLFF. The CDR3 DNA follows: TGTGCCAGCAGATTTTCCGACAGGGGCCTGAATGAAAAACTGTTTTTT.